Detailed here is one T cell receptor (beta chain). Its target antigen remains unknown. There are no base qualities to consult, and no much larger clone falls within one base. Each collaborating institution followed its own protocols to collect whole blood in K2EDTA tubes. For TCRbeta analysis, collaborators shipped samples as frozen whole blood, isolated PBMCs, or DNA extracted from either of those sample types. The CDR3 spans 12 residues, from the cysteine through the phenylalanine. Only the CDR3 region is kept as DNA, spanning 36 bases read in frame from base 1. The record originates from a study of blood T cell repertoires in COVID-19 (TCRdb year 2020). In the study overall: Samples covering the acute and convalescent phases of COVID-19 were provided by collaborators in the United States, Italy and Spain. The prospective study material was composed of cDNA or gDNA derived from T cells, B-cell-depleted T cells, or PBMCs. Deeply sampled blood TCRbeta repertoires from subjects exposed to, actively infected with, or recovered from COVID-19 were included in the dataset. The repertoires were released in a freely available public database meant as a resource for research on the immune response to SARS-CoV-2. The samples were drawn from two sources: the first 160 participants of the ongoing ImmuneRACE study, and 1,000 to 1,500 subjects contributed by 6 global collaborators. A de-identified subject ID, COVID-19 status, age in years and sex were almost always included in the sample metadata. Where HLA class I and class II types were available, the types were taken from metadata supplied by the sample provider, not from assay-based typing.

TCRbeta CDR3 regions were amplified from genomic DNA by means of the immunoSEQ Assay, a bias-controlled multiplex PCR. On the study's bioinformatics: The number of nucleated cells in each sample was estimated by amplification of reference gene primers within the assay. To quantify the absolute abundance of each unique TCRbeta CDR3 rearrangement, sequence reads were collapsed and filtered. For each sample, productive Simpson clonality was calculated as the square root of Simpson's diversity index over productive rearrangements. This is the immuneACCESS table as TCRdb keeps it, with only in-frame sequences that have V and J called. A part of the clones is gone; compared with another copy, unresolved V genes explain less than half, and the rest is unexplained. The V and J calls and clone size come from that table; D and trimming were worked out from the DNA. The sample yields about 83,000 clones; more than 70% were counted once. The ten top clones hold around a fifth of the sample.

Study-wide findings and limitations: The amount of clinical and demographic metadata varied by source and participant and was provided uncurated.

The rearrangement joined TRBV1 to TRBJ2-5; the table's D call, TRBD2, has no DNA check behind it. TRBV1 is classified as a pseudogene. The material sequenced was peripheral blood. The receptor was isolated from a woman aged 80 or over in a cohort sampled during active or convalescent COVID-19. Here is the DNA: TGCACCAGCAGCCAAGATACTAGATTCCAGTACTTC. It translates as CTSSQDTRFQYF.